What follows are 24 T cell receptor beta chains derived from one specimen sequenced in a study of CD8+ T cells in alopecia areata. Sequencing used cDNA as its template, made by extracting RNA and reverse transcribing it. Sequenced by immunoSEQ multiplex PCR; TCRdb stores in-frame clones only, minus some. The sample has approximately 180,000 clones, roughly 60% seen once. Treatment given: oral pan-JAK inhibitor, 5-10 mg twice daily. Sequencing was performed on CD4+ T cells sorted from blood, taken at week 24, from a patient treated with tofacitinib. Receptors originate from a human donor with alopecia areata.

This clone was counted a few times. The rearrangement uses TRBV9 and TRBJ2-5; D tentatively reads TRBD1 or TRBD2 (6 bases each). In germline, CDR1 is SGDLS, CDR2 YYNGEE. V lost 0 bases, J lost 4 bases, and 16 bases lay in between. This CDR3 has 16 amino acids. The CDR3 nucleotides read TGTGCCAGCAGCGTAGGTCCGGGGGCCCCTGGAGAGACCCAGTACTTC. The encoded protein is CASSVGPGAPGETQYF. Filled out from reference TRBV9 and TRBJ2-5, the complete variable domain reads DSGVTQTPKHLITATGQRVTLRCSPRSGDLSVYWYQQSLDQGLQFLIQYYNGEERAKGNILERFSAQQFPDLHSELNLSSLELGDSALYFCASSVGPGAPGETQYFGPGTRLLVL.

The chain recombines TRBV18 with TRBJ2-3; D remains unclear. The CDR3 is made up of 14 amino acids. The germline CDR1 and CDR2 sequences are KGHSH and LQKENI. Deletions cut 2 bases from V and 5 bases from J, with 11 bases between. CDR3 protein: CASSPKVPGDTQYF. CDR3 sequence (DNA): TGTGCCAGCTCACCAAAAGTTCCAGGAGATACGCAGTATTTT.

This rearrangement joins TRBV30 to TRBJ1-5; TRBD1 might be the D (5 bases). V was trimmed by 1 base and J by 4 bases, leaving 11 bases between them. The CDR3 is 14 amino acids. The germline V gene encodes CDR1 GTSNPN and CDR2 SVGIG (reference sequence). The CDR3 reads CAWSGGEGNQPQHF. CDR3 nucleotide sequence: TGTGCCTGGAGTGGAGGGGAGGGAAATCAGCCCCAGCATTTT.

This clone was seen a few times. The rearrangement joins TRBV14 to TRBJ2-1, with 7 bases fitting TRBD1. V dropped 1 base and J dropped 7; count of bases not matched to a gene: 10. There are 16 residues in the CDR3. Germline V gene lookup returns CDR1 SGHDN and CDR2 FVKESK. The CDR3 reads CASSQATGASRNEQFF. CDR3 sequence (DNA): TGTGCCAGCAGCCAAGCTACAGGGGCTTCGCGAAATGAGCAGTTCTTC.

CDR3 loop: CASRRGSGGANTGELFF. The CDR3 DNA reads as TGCGCCAGCCGCCGGGGGAGCGGGGGAGCGAACACCGGGGAGCTGTTTTTT. V and J are TRBV4-3 and TRBJ2-2; the match to TRBD2 covers 8 bases. Per germline, CDR1 LGHNA and CDR2 YSLEER. CDR3 size: 17 residues. Trimming cost V 8 bases and J 0 bases; bases outside gene matches: 11.

In its sample, this clone was seen once. The chain combines TRBV29-1 with TRBJ2-2, with TRBD1 identical over 9 bases. This CDR3 has 13 amino acids. Unmatched junction bases numbered 1, after V lost 4 bases and J lost 4 bases. Germline lookup yields CDR1 SQVTM and CDR2 ANQGSEA. CDR3 amino acids: CSVGQGVTGELFF. The CDR3 coding sequence is TGCAGCGTTGGACAGGGGGTCACCGGGGAGCTGTTTTTT.

The CDR3 sequence is CSAADILNIQYF. The CDR3 DNA sequence: TGCAGCGCCGCGGACATCTTAAACATTCAGTACTTC. The rearrangement links TRBV29-1 to TRBJ2-4; tentatively, D is TRBD1 (5 bases). V shed 7 bases and J shed 6 bases, with 13 bases lying between them. Germline V gene data show CDR1 as SQVTM and CDR2 as ANQGSEA. The CDR3 has 12 amino acids.

The chain employs TRBV30 and TRBJ1-1; no firm D call. Per the germline V gene, CDR1 is GTSNPN and CDR2 is SVGIG (reference sequence). This CDR3 region has 12 residues. The V end lost 6 bases, the J end lost 0 bases, and 8 bases lay between the germline ends. The chain's CDR3 is CACQAMNTEAFF. DNA for the CDR3: TGTGCCTGCCAGGCAATGAACACTGAAGCTTTCTTT.

The chain joins TRBV29-1 to TRBJ2-1; D is ambiguous. There are 13 residues in the CDR3. Trimming removed 4 bases at V and 7 bases at J, with 14 bases between. The germline gives CDR1 SQVTM, CDR2 ANQGSEA. DNA for the CDR3: TGCAGCGTTGCGACGGGTCTAGATAATGAGCAGTTCTTC. This encodes CSVATGLDNEQFF.

This clone was recorded a few times. The chain joins TRBV7-9 to TRBJ1-4, with a possible D match to TRBD1 (5 bases). The V end was cut by 3 bases, the J end by 4 bases, with 12 bases between. Per the germline V gene, CDR1 is SEHNR and CDR2 is FQNEAQ (reference sequence). The CDR3 is 15 amino acids. CDR3 in DNA: TGTGCCAGCAGCTTGGGACGGCCAATTAATGAAAAACTGTTTTTT. This encodes CASSLGRPINEKLFF.

A few counts support this clone. The rearrangement links TRBV4-3 to TRBJ2-3; D remains unclear. Germline V lookup: CDR1 LGHNA, CDR2 YSLEER. This CDR3 is built from 14 residues. V dropped 2 bases and J dropped 0 bases, with 6 bases sitting between them. Written as DNA, the CDR3 is TGCGCCAGCAGCCAACGGGTCAGCACAGATACGCAGTATTTT. It yields the protein CASSQRVSTDTQYF.

The chain recombines TRBV29-1 with TRBJ1-6; unclear D gene. From germline, CDR1 is SQVTM and CDR2 ANQGSEA. This CDR3 has 13 residues. V lost 5 bases to trimming and J lost 7 bases, with 12 bases between them. The DNA for the CDR3 is TGCAGCGTTTCAGCCCGGGAAAATTCACCCCTCCACTTT. Its translation is CSVSARENSPLHF. Complete variable domain (other parts from reference TRBV29-1 and TRBJ1-6): SAVISQKPSRDICQRGTSLTIQCQVDSQVTMMFWYRQQPGQSLTLIATANQGSEATYESGFVIDKFPISRPNLTFSTLTVSNMSPEDSSIYLCSVSARENSPLHFGNGTRLTVT.

The chain joins TRBV30 to TRBJ2-5; a possible D gene is TRBD1 (5 bases). The CDR3 is 15 amino acids. Germline lookup yields CDR1 GTSNPN and CDR2 SVGIG (reference sequence). Trimming cost V 0 bases and J 1 base, with 12 bases left between them. Here the CDR3 reads CAWSVRQLVQETQYF. The DNA of the CDR3 is TGTGCCTGGAGTGTACGACAGTTAGTCCAAGAGACCCAGTACTTC.

The CDR3 here is CSAHRQGSGNTEAFF. The CDR3 DNA sequence: TGCAGCGCCCATCGGCAGGGCTCGGGGAACACTGAAGCTTTCTTT. This chain links TRBV29-1 with TRBJ1-1, with a possible D match to TRBD1 (5 bases). Germline V gives CDR1 SQVTM, CDR2 ANQGSEA. The V gene lost 7 bases and the J gene lost 1 base, with 19 bases spanning the gap. CDR3 length equals 15 residues.

Only a few counts were recorded for this clone. The rearrangement joins TRBV30 to TRBJ1-5, with TRBD1 matching 9 bases. The ends lost 2 bases at V and 4 bases at J; junction bases unmatched: 6. The CDR3 totals 15 residues. Germline values: CDR1 GTSNPN, CDR2 SVGIG (reference sequence). This CDR3 reads CAWSMTGGGNQPQHF. In DNA, the CDR3 is TGTGCCTGGAGTATGACAGGGGGTGGTAATCAGCCCCAGCATTTT.

The chain recombines TRBV29-1 with TRBJ2-5, with 16 bases matching TRBD2. This CDR3 has 14 residues. Looked up from germline, CDR1 is SQVTM and CDR2 is ANQGSEA. V trimming: 7 bases; J trimming: 5 bases; junction bases outside the gene matches: 4. The CDR3 DNA follows: TGCAGCGCCACGGGACTAGCGGGGGGGGAGACCCAGTACTTC. This codes for CSATGLAGGETQYF.

This clone was seen more than once but under ten times. The V gene is TRBV29-1, the J gene TRBJ2-2; 12 bases are shared with TRBD2. The CDR3 covers 15 residues. Germline V gene lookup returns CDR1 SQVTM and CDR2 ANQGSEA. Unmatched junction bases numbered 2, after V lost 2 bases and J lost 4 bases. CDR3 DNA sequence: TGCAGCGTTGAACTAGCGGGGGGGCGCACCGGGGAGCTGTTTTTT. It encodes CSVELAGGRTGELFF.

The chain couples TRBV29-1 to TRBJ1-2, with D uncertain. Deletions cut 6 bases from V and 0 bases from J, with 11 bases between. The CDR3 is made up of 13 amino acids. Germline lookup yields CDR1 SQVTM and CDR2 ANQGSEA. The CDR3, as DNA: TGCAGCGTCGCGGCAGCTTCTAACTATGGCTACACCTTC. Its translation: CSVAAASNYGYTF.

This clone was detected a few times. V gene TRBV25-1 combines with J gene TRBJ2-7; TRBD2 might be the D (5 bases). This CDR3 comprises 11 residues. Trimming took off 5 bases at V and 6 bases at J, with 8 bases between the two ends. CDR1 and CDR2 (germline): MGHDK, SYGVNS. The CDR3 loop is CASSLGIEQYF. CDR3 coding DNA: TGTGCCAGCAGTCTCGGGATCGAGCAGTACTTC.

This rearrangement joins TRBV30 to TRBJ2-5; 7 positions agree with TRBD1. Looked up from germline, CDR1 is GTSNPN and CDR2 is SVGIG (reference sequence). Trimming took 2 bases from V and 5 from J; bases not matched to a gene: 2. CDR3 size: 12 residues. CDR3 nucleotide sequence: TGTGCCTGGAGTCAAGGGGGCGAGACCCAGTACTTC. Amino acids: CAWSQGGETQYF.

The chain joins TRBV5-1 to TRBJ1-2; 8 nucleotides match TRBD1. The CDR3 extends over 13 amino acids. Germline V gene sequence: CDR1 SGHRS, CDR2 YFSETQ. The trim removed 2 bases at V and 7 bases at J, leaving 4 bases unmatched. This CDR3 reads CASSFQGAGGYTF. The CDR3 DNA follows: TGCGCCAGCAGCTTCCAGGGGGCTGGTGGCTACACCTTC.

V gene TRBV30 combines with J gene TRBJ2-7, with D uncertain. Deletions cut 0 bases from V and 1 base from J, with 10 bases between. CDR3 length: 14 residues. The germline V gene encodes CDR1 GTSNPN and CDR2 SVGIG (reference sequence). CDR3 nucleotide sequence: TGTGCCTGGAGTGTGGTCGGCGTTTCCTACGAGCAGTACTTC. The encoded protein is CAWSVVGVSYEQYF.

This chain connects TRBV10-3 to TRBJ2-7; possibly TRBD2 for D (6 bases). The CDR3 consists of 15 residues. Germline lookup yields CDR1 ENHRY and CDR2 SYGVKD. Between the trimmed V and J ends, which lost 7 bases and 0 bases, there was a span of 16 bases. The CDR3 region has the DNA TGTGCCATCATGGGCGGGGAGAAAAGCTCCTACGAGCAGTACTTC. Encoded protein: CAIMGGEKSSYEQYF.

This chain links TRBV29-1 with TRBJ2-1; 7 positions agree with TRBD2. Germline CDR1 is SQVTM and CDR2 is ANQGSEA. V trimming: 7 bases; J trimming: 8 bases; junction bases outside the gene matches: 14. This CDR3 comprises 14 residues. CDR3 region: CSAQRGTASDEQFF. The CDR3 nucleotides read TGCAGCGCCCAGCGGGGCACGGCCAGCGATGAGCAGTTCTTC.